The 3 T cell receptor beta chains in this list originate from one sample, sequenced in a study of identical twins. Each CDR3 protein gets one entry after TCRdb re-called the 5' RACE reads with MiXCR. Altogether some 730,000 distinct CDR3 sequences are present, roughly 20% being singletons, with the ten largest covering about an eighth. These sequences were also reported in another study, on T cells expressing NK-cell markers.

Sequencing used PBMCs. All receptors derive from a woman aged 18-29 years in good health.

V and J are TRBV21-1 and TRBJ2-5; the table's D call, TRBD1, has no DNA check behind it. TRBV21-1 is tagged as a pseudogene. The CDR3 extends over 15 amino acids. CDR3 DNA sequence: TGTGCCAGCAGCAACCCGGGGATCCGCCAAGAGACCCAGTACTTC. Translated, it gives CASSNPGIRQETQYF.

The chain is built from TRBV20-1 and TRBJ2-7, with D possibly called TRBD1 or TRBD2 (6 bases each). In germline, CDR1 is DFQATT, CDR2 SNEGSKA (reference sequence). The CDR3 loop spans 15 amino acids. Trimming pared 6 bases from V and 4 bases from J, leaving 22 bases between. DNA of the CDR3: TGCAGTGCGACGGGCCCTGGGACTGGGACATACGAGCAGTACTTC. Protein: CSATGPGTGTYEQYF.

The V gene is TRBV20-1, the J gene TRBJ2-7; no firm D call. Per the germline V gene, CDR1 is DFQATT and CDR2 is SNEGSKA (reference sequence). The ends were cut back, 0 bases at V and 3 bases at J, with 12 bases in the middle. The CDR3 runs to 14 residues. The CDR3 here is CSARDPRGDYEQYF. The CDR3 DNA reads TGCAGTGCTAGAGATCCGCGCGGAGACTACGAGCAGTACTTC.